These T cell receptor beta chains were read from a single sample in a study of T cell repertoires in cytomegalovirus infection. One entry per CDR3 protein, called by TCRdb with MiXCR from the reads. This table has roughly 730,000 distinct CDR3 sequences, around a third appearing once. For these TCRs, the target antigens are not known. The source material was cultured PBMCs, sampled from culture after CMV antigen stimulation. The source is a human donor in good health (CMV status not recorded). Some clones in this sample may be carry-over from other donors' samples. Both conserved end residues are part of each CDR3.

J gene | V gene | CDR3 protein
TRBJ1-2 | TRBV7-2 | CASSPGQAFYGYTF
TRBJ1-2 | TRBV5-4 | CASSLDIGTNNEGYTF
TRBJ2-3 | TRBV6-1 | CASTGQGTYSTDTQYF
TRBJ2-5 | TRBV7-2 | CASSRAGRAQYF
TRBJ1-3 | TRBV6-1 | CASSGTPGPGNTIYF
TRBJ1-1 | TRBV19 | CASRGGGGGNTEAFF
TRBJ2-1 | TRBV6-5 | CASSYSRFRVNEQFF
TRBJ2-7 | TRBV7-9 | CASSPPKGTGGSYEQYF
TRBJ1-6 | TRBV7-2 | CASSPSTGENSPLHF
TRBJ2-7 | TRBV7-8 | CASSLPDRGQFWSYEQYF
TRBJ2-7 | TRBV4-3 | CASSQVSGGYGDGSYEQYF
TRBJ2-1 | TRBV10-3 | CAISSLELWGEQFF
TRBJ2-1 | TRBV4-1 | CASSPGGPIYNEQFF
TRBJ1-6 | TRBV4-3 | CASSQVMVGNSPLHF
TRBJ2-2 | TRBV4-2 | CASSQAHSGDTGELFF
TRBJ2-1 | TRBV19 | CASRPLWRNEQFF
TRBJ1-5 | TRBV7-2 | CASSPTYGVQPQHF
TRBJ2-7 | TRBV6-1 | CASTRLAGGSSYEQYF
TRBJ1-1 | TRBV12-3/TRBV12-4 | CASSLKRFETEAFF
TRBJ1-1 | TRBV7-2 | CASSRAGLGTEAFF
TRBJ2-5 | TRBV12-3/TRBV12-4 | CASRPSPGLATETQYF
TRBJ1-1 | TRBV4-2 | CASSRRQAIMNTEAFF
TRBJ1-4 | TRBV10-3 | CAINQTSGHSNEKLFF
TRBJ1-1 | TRBV5-6 | CASSLDRGLGGTEAFF
TRBJ2-7 | TRBV6-2/TRBV6-3 | CASSYNRFEQYF
TRBJ2-7 | TRBV7-6 | CASSPTSGTSYEQYF
TRBJ1-2 | TRBV7-9 | CASSSTRQGARGYTF
TRBJ1-1 | TRBV6-1 | CASSEPYTEAFF
TRBJ1-1 | TRBV14 | CASSLSPAMNTEAFF
TRBJ2-1 | TRBV7-2 | CASSLTWGSYNEQFF
TRBJ2-7 | TRBV5-4 | CASSTRDYEQYF
TRBJ2-7 | TRBV12-3/TRBV12-4 | CASSGGTSGGVEQYF
TRBJ1-4 | TRBV2 | CASRRTGGAGEKLFF
TRBJ2-1 | TRBV7-6 | CASSLGIEQFF
TRBJ2-5 | TRBV7-2 | CASTPGLALRQTQYF